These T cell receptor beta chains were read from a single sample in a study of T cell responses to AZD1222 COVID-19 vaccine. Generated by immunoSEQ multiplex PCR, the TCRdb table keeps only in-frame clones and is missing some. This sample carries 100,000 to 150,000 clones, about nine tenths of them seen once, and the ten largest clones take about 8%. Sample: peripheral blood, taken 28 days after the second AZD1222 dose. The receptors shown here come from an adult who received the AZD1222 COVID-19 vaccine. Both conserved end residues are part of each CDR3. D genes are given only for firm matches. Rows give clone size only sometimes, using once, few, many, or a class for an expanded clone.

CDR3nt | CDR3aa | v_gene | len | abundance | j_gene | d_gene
TGTGCCAGCAGTTACTCAAAAGAGACCCAGTACTTC | CASSYSKETQYF | TRBV6-5 | 12 | NA | TRBJ2-5 | NA
TGTGCCAGTAGTAAGCGAGAGAGCAATCAGCCCCAGCATTTT | CASSKRESNQPQHF | TRBV19 | 14 | few | TRBJ1-5 | NA
TGTGCCAGCAGTGAAGGACAGGGCTTCTTAGGGGGCTACACCTTC | CASSEGQGFLGGYTF | TRBV2 | 15 | NA | TRBJ1-2 | TRBD1
TGTGCCAGCAGTGAAGAGGGCGCTACAGGCGATCGGGCACATCAGCCCCAGCATTTT | CASSEEGATGDRAHQPQHF | TRBV6-1 | 19 | NA | TRBJ1-5 | NA
TGTGCCAGCAGCTTAGCGGGGCCAGTCTACAATGAGCAGTTCTTC | CASSLAGPVYNEQFF | TRBV7-2 | 15 | NA | TRBJ2-1 | NA
TGTGCCAGAAGCGGGGGGAATGAAAAACTGTTTTTT | CARSGGNEKLFF | TRBV5-3 | 12 | NA | TRBJ1-4 | NA
TGTGCCAGCAGTCCTAAGGGACAGGGGGCACCGTTT | CASSPKGQGAPF | TRBV28 | 12 | NA | TRBJ1-1 | TRBD1
TGTGCCAGCAGCTTCCTGCCACCAAGACTAGCGGGGGGGCCTGGGACCCAGTACTTC | CASSFLPPRLAGGPGTQYF | TRBV7-2 | 19 | NA | TRBJ2-5 | TRBD2
TGTGCCAGCAGTGAGGACAGGAATTCACCCCTCCACTTT | CASSEDRNSPLHF | TRBV2 | 13 | NA | TRBJ1-6 | TRBD1
TGCGCCAGCAGCTCTGGCCAGCGGGGGGTTAGCACAGATACGCAGTATTTT | CASSSGQRGVSTDTQYF | TRBV5-1 | 17 | NA | TRBJ2-3 | TRBD2
TGTGCCAGCAGTCGACAGGGCACCTATTCTAACTATGGCTACACCTTC | CASSRQGTYSNYGYTF | TRBV3-1/TRBV3-2 | 16 | NA | TRBJ1-2 | TRBD1
TGTGCCAGCAGCCCAGGGGTCGGGGGTAACTATGGCTACACCTTC | CASSPGVGGNYGYTF | TRBV9 | 15 | NA | TRBJ1-2 | NA
TGTGCCAGCAGCCCCAGGGGGGGTGCGGGCACCGGGGAGCTGTTTTTT | CASSPRGGAGTGELFF | TRBV7-6 | 16 | NA | TRBJ2-2 | NA
TGTGCCAGCAGCCAGGGCACCCAGGGTCTTGGCTACACCTTC | CASSQGTQGLGYTF | TRBV7-9 | 14 | NA | TRBJ1-2 | NA
TGTGCCAGTAGTATCACCGGGGAAGAAGGCTACACCTTC | CASSITGEEGYTF | TRBV19 | 13 | NA | TRBJ1-2 | NA
TGTGCCAGCAGCAACGGTCTCAACTTCAGAGATACGCAGTATTTT | CASSNGLNFRDTQYF | TRBV19 | 15 | NA | TRBJ2-3 | NA
TGTGCCAGTAATTCGGGGGATCTCTTAGCTTTCTTT | CASNSGDLLAFF | TRBV19 | 12 | once | TRBJ1-1 | NA
TGTGCCAGCAGCTTACAGCCGGGAGGTGAGCAGTACTTC | CASSLQPGGEQYF | TRBV7-9 | 13 | few | TRBJ2-7 | TRBD2
TGTGCCAGCATGGGACTAGCGGCTGGAGAGACCCAGTACTTC | CASMGLAAGETQYF | TRBV6-5 | 14 | NA | TRBJ2-5 | TRBD2
TGTGCCACCAGTGACCCATCCCGACAGTTTGGGAATTATGGCTACACCTTC | CATSDPSRQFGNYGYTF | TRBV24-1 | 17 | NA | TRBJ1-2 | NA
TGCAGCGTTGATGGGGACAGGGGGCAGAGGCTGAACACTGAAGCTTTCTTT | CSVDGDRGQRLNTEAFF | TRBV29-1 | 17 | NA | TRBJ1-1 | TRBD1
TGTGCCAGCAGCGATTATAACTATGGCTACACCTTC | CASSDYNYGYTF | TRBV5-4 | 12 | NA | TRBJ1-2 | NA
TGTGCCAGCAGTGGTAGTGACATCAATAAGGGAGCTTTCTTT | CASSGSDINKGAFF | TRBV2 | 14 | once | TRBJ1-1 | NA
TGTGCCAGCAGTTTTCAGGGGGTTACACCAGTAGAGCAGTACTTC | CASSFQGVTPVEQYF | TRBV27 | 15 | NA | TRBJ2-7 | TRBD1
TGTGCCAGCAGTAAAAGGATCTCCTATAATTCACCCCTCCACTTT | CASSKRISYNSPLHF | TRBV6-5 | 15 | NA | TRBJ1-6 | NA
TGCAGCGTTGAAACGGCGTGGCACATGAACACTGAAGCTTTCTTT | CSVETAWHMNTEAFF | TRBV29-1 | 15 | NA | TRBJ1-1 | NA
TGCGCCAGCAGCTATGGGACTAGCGGGGCCATGGGGGGCACAGATACGCAGTATTTT | CASSYGTSGAMGGTDTQYF | TRBV4-1 | 19 | once | TRBJ2-3 | TRBD2
TGTGCCACCAGTGATTCGCGACTAGGATTGGAAGAGACCCAGTACTTC | CATSDSRLGLEETQYF | TRBV24-1 | 16 | NA | TRBJ2-5 | NA
TGTGCCAGCAGCCCGAGCAACCGGGGCACCTACGAGCAGTACTTC | CASSPSNRGTYEQYF | TRBV5-5 | 15 | once | TRBJ2-7 | NA
TGTGCCAGCAGCTTAGGGACTGCTGGCTACACCTTC | CASSLGTAGYTF | TRBV5-6 | 12 | NA | TRBJ1-2 | NA
TGTGCCACCAGCAGAGAGGACAGAGGAACCTACGAGCAGTACTTC | CATSREDRGTYEQYF | TRBV15 | 15 | few | TRBJ2-7 | NA
TGTGCCAGCAGCCAAGGGAGGGGAAGCAATCAGCCCCAGCATTTT | CASSQGRGSNQPQHF | TRBV13 | 15 | NA | TRBJ1-5 | NA
TGTGCCAGCAGCCTAGCGGGGGGGTCCGTTGAGCAGTTCTTC | CASSLAGGSVEQFF | TRBV5-4 | 14 | NA | TRBJ2-1 | TRBD2
TGTGCCAGCAGCTTGGCCGGCGGGGGGGCCGGGGAGCTGTTTTTT | CASSLAGGGAGELFF | TRBV5-6 | 15 | NA | TRBJ2-2 | TRBD2
TGTGCCAGCAGCCACGACTGGGACAGGTGGAACTACTATAATTCACCCCTCCACTTT | CASSHDWDRWNYYNSPLHF | TRBV7-9 | 19 | NA | TRBJ1-6 | TRBD1
TGTGCCAGCTACAGGGACAGAAACACCGGGGAGCTGTTTTTT | CASYRDRNTGELFF | TRBV2 | 14 | NA | TRBJ2-2 | TRBD1
TGCAGCGTTGTCGGTGCGAACACCGGGGAGCTGTTTTTT | CSVVGANTGELFF | TRBV29-1 | 13 | NA | TRBJ2-2 | NA
TGTGCCAGCAGTGTAGCGGGGAAGGGATGGATCTTC | CASSVAGKGWIF | TRBV6-1 | 12 | NA | TRBJ2-1 | TRBD2
TGTGCCAGCAGTGGTACTTACACCGGGGAGCTGTTTTTT | CASSGTYTGELFF | TRBV28 | 13 | NA | TRBJ2-2 | NA
TGTGCCAGCAGCTTATTCTCAGGGGCCGGATCCTATAATTCACCCCTCCACTTT | CASSLFSGAGSYNSPLHF | TRBV13 | 18 | NA | TRBJ1-6 | NA
TGTGCCAGCAGCCAGCGGACTAGTATCATCGGGGAGCTGTTTTTT | CASSQRTSIIGELFF | TRBV3-1/TRBV3-2 | 15 | NA | TRBJ2-2 | TRBD2
TGTGCCAGCTCACCACCGGACGGATACCAAGAGACCCAGTACTTC | CASSPPDGYQETQYF | TRBV18 | 15 | NA | TRBJ2-5 | NA
TGTGCCAGCAGTTCCGCGAAACCAAACATTCAGTACTTC | CASSSAKPNIQYF | TRBV28 | 13 | NA | TRBJ2-4 | NA
TGCGCCAGCAGCCATGTTAAAAACAGGACAAACAAAAACATTCAGTACTTC | CASSHVKNRTNKNIQYF | TRBV4-1 | 17 | NA | TRBJ2-4 | NA
TGTGCCAGCAGCTTTCGCCACGGGACAGTTCTCCCTCTGCGGAATGAGCAGTTCTTC | CASSFRHGTVLPLRNEQFF | TRBV7-2 | 19 | NA | TRBJ2-1 | TRBD1
TGTGCCAGTAGTACGGACAGGGGGCAATCGGTCGAGCAGTACTTC | CASSTDRGQSVEQYF | TRBV19 | 15 | NA | TRBJ2-7 | TRBD1
TGTGCCACCAGTGAAGAGTGGCCCGGGGAGCTGTTTTTT | CATSEEWPGELFF | TRBV24-1 | 13 | NA | TRBJ2-2 | NA
TGCAGCGCCATATCCCGTACAGGGCTGGGCACTGAAGCTTTCTTT | CSAISRTGLGTEAFF | TRBV29-1 | 15 | NA | TRBJ1-1 | NA
TGTGCCAGTAGCCCGGGACACCCCTACGAGCAGTACTTC | CASSPGHPYEQYF | TRBV19 | 13 | NA | TRBJ2-7 | NA
TGTGCCAGCAGTGGGCAGGGATATGAAAAACTGTTTTTT | CASSGQGYEKLFF | TRBV2 | 13 | NA | TRBJ1-4 | NA
TGTGCCAGCAGGGACGGGAACACTGAAGCTTTCTTT | CASRDGNTEAFF | TRBV2 | 12 | NA | TRBJ1-1 | NA
TGTGCCAGCAGCTCAGACAGGGGGCCGTCTTATGGCTACACCTTC | CASSSDRGPSYGYTF | TRBV7-9 | 15 | once | TRBJ1-2 | TRBD1
TGTGCCAGCAGTATTTACAGGGTCCCGTACGAGCAGTACTTC | CASSIYRVPYEQYF | TRBV6-5 | 14 | NA | TRBJ2-7 | NA
TGCAGCGTCTTCGGGCTCGGGAACACTGAAGCTTTCTTT | CSVFGLGNTEAFF | TRBV29-1 | 13 | NA | TRBJ1-1 | NA
TGCGCCAGCAGTGGGATTGTTTGGCCCCAGCATTTT | CASSGIVWPQHF | TRBV10-2 | 12 | NA | TRBJ1-5 | NA
TGCGCCAGCAGCCAAGATTTAGTGGCAGGGGGCGTGGAGACCCAGTACTTC | CASSQDLVAGGVETQYF | TRBV4-1 | 17 | NA | TRBJ2-5 | TRBD1
TGCGCCAGCAGCTTGGGGGGGCAGGGACCCCTCCACTTT | CASSLGGQGPLHF | TRBV5-1 | 13 | NA | TRBJ1-6 | NA
TGCGCCAGCAGCCAAGATCCTAGCGGGGCCTACGAGCAGTACTTC | CASSQDPSGAYEQYF | TRBV4-1 | 15 | NA | TRBJ2-7 | TRBD2
TGTGCCAGCAGCGTACTACAAGGGCCGGGGGCAAACACTGAAGCTTTCTTT | CASSVLQGPGANTEAFF | TRBV9 | 17 | once | TRBJ1-1 | NA